This TCR beta chain was sequenced for a study of beta chain features in type 1 diabetes. What was sequenced were expressed TCRB transcripts, since all of the isolated RNA had been reverse transcribed. Regulatory, naive and central memory T cell samples averaged around 3.6 million reads. Only in-frame clones appear in the TCRdb table, and some are missing; sequencing was by immunoSEQ multiplex PCR. There are over 200,000 clones in the sample; roughly a tenth occur only once, and around 0.017% lies in the top ten. General study results and limits: PCR might favor shorter templates, equally in patients and controls. More deletions and fewer insertions at VDJ junctions were seen in type 1 diabetes patients. When Type 1 diabetes patients were examined, their TCRB CDR3s proved moderately but significantly shorter in all four CD4+ subsets.

As concerns this clone: Its target is unknown.

CD45RO/CCR7/CD25/CD127/CD95/CD27 staining was used to isolate CD4+ naive, central memory, regulatory and stem cell-like memory cells by sorting. The V end was cut by 4 bases, the J end by 0 bases, with 10 bases between. The V gene's germline CDR1 is SGHRS and CDR2 YFSETQ. This CDR3 spans 15 amino acids. This chain connects TRBV5-1 to TRBJ2-2, with D possibly matching TRBD1 (6 bases). The TCR comes from a man between 25 and 39 years old with type 1 diabetes. Sequencing was carried out using naive CD4+ T cells from blood. CDR3 sequence reads: CASSPDSTNTGELFF. CDR3 in DNA: TGCGCCAGCAGCCCGGACAGCACGAACACCGGGGAGCTGTTTTTT.